This T cell receptor (beta chain) came from a study of blood T cell repertoires in COVID-19. Overall study context: The United States, Italy and Spain supplied acute and convalescent COVID-19 samples. The analysed material was cDNA or gDNA that came from T cells, B-cell-depleted T cells, or PBMCs.

In the original workflow: Scientists estimated how many nucleated cells there were by amplifying reference gene primers. The method was immunoSEQ multiplex PCR; TCRdb's version includes in-frame clones alone and lacks a portion of them. V, J and clone size reflect that table, while D and trimming were determined from the DNA. Of about 140,000 clones in the sample, around 86% were seen once. CDR1 and CDR2 from the germline V gene are LGHDT and YNNKEL (reference sequence). V shed 0 bases and J 4 bases; nucleotides not matched to a gene: 12. The CDR3 covers 18 residues. V is TRBV3-1 (or the pseudogene TRBV3-2) and J is TRBJ2-5; 9 bases are a match to TRBD1. Sequencing input: peripheral blood. The receptor's source is a human donor in a cohort sampled during active COVID-19. CDR3 amino acids: CASSQDGAGGQGGETQYF. Here the CDR3 DNA reads TGTGCCAGCAGCCAAGATGGGGCTGGGGGACAGGGAGGAGAGACCCAGTACTTC.